The clone carrying this T cell receptor (beta chain) showed up many times. Its antigen is still unknown. The TCR library protocol was used to attach unique molecular identifiers. These identifiers were attached to individual cDNA molecules. TCRdb ran MiXCR on the 5' RACE reads and lists one entry per CDR3 protein. The repertoire consists of about 56,000 distinct CDR3 sequences, with about 15% occurring once and the leading ten covering roughly 4%. The entry originates in a study of early T cells in non-severe SARS-CoV-2 infection. Study as a whole: Unsorted whole-blood RNA was sequenced in bulk, leaving chains unpaired.

Study-wide results and limits: Comparison of clonotypes with VDJdb favored anti-spike CD8 responses while missing private and CD4 specificities.

The specimen was whole blood, collected at baseline. This TCR came from an adult who was a healthcare worker with PCR-confirmed SARS-CoV-2 infection or an uninfected control (not recorded which).

CDR3 coding DNA: TGTGCCAGCAGCTTGTTCGGCAGCAATTTAGCTAACTATGGCTACACCTTC. This codes for CASSLFGSNLANYGYTF. V and J are TRBV5-6 and TRBJ1-2, with D hard to call. Looked up from germline, CDR1 is SGHDT and CDR2 is YYEEEE. The V end lost 1 base, the J end lost 0 bases, and 16 bases lay between the germline ends. This CDR3 region has 17 residues.